The 5 T cell receptor beta chains given below trace back to one sample, sequenced in a study of patients and donors after allogeneic stem cell transplantation. TCRdb re-analysed the RT-PCR reads in MiXCR, keeping a single row per CDR3 protein. Among 390,000 or so distinct CDR3 sequences listed, more than 15% were seen once. Sequencing was done on a sample of blood, either unsorted or a sorted T cell fraction (not recorded which). Receptors were obtained from a human donor who was either an allogeneic HSCT recipient or a stem cell or donor lymphocyte infusion donor (not recorded which). It is not recorded whose cells these are; they may come from a transplant donor.

In this sample, this clonotype turned up many times. The chain is built from TRBV29-1 and TRBJ2-2; D is possibly TRBD1 (6 bases). The CDR3 totals 14 residues. V lost 2 bases, J lost 5 bases, and 12 bases lay in between. Per the germline V gene, CDR1 is SQVTM and CDR2 is ANQGSEA. The CDR3 spells CSVEPGARTGELFF. In DNA, the CDR3 is TGCAGCGTTGAACCAGGGGCCCGAACCGGGGAGCTGTTTTTT.

This sequence joins TRBV7-2 and TRBJ1-1; tentatively, D is TRBD1 (5 bases). Trimming took 5 bases from V and 6 from J, leaving 16 bases between them. Looked up from germline, CDR1 is SGHTA and CDR2 is FQGNSA. The CDR3 spans 14 residues. In DNA form, the CDR3 reads TGTGCCAGCAGCCAAGGCCAGAGGGACGCTGAAGCTTTCTTT. Translated: CASSQGQRDAEAFF.

The rearrangement joins TRBV29-1 to TRBJ2-4; D remains ambiguous. Per the germline V gene, CDR1 is SQVTM and CDR2 is ANQGSEA. V lost 0 bases, J lost 1 base, and 10 bases lay in between. CDR3 length: 15 amino acids. DNA of the CDR3: TGCAGCGTTGAAGAGGCACTGGAGGCCAAAAACATTCAGTACTTC. Translating it yields CSVEEALEAKNIQYF.

The chain employs TRBV10-3 and TRBJ2-3, with 8 positions matching TRBD2. Germline values: CDR1 ENHRY, CDR2 SYGVKD. This CDR3 region has 12 residues. V was clipped by 6 bases and J by 5 bases; unmatched bases: 1. CDR3 region: CAIRLAGDTQYF. CDR3 DNA: TGTGCCATCAGGCTAGCGGGAGATACGCAGTATTTT.

J is TRBJ2-1 and V is TRBV3-1, with a possible D match to TRBD2 (5 bases). CDR1 is LGHDT and CDR2 is YNNKEL in the germline V gene (reference sequence). V was shortened by 3 bases and J by 7 bases, with 25 bases between the two germline ends. The CDR3 consists of 18 residues. CDR3 amino acids: CASSHGPRGPYLMNEQFF. CDR3 nucleotide sequence: TGTGCCAGCAGCCACGGCCCCCGGGGTCCCTATTTGATGAATGAGCAGTTCTTC.